Below, 23 T cell receptor beta chains from the same sample are listed, as sequenced in a study of graft-versus-host responses after intestinal transplantation. This table comes from immunoSEQ multiplex PCR, and its TCRdb copy is limited to in-frame clones, with some not included. The data show nearly 25,000 clones, with about 40% seen just once and 0.66% held by the top ten. Sequencing used alloreactive CD4+ T cells from a mixed lymphocyte reaction culture, obtained before intestinal transplant. Indicated subset: CFSE-low proliferating T cells sorted from approximately six-day pre-transplant mixed lymphocyte reaction (GvH or HvG direction). Source of these receptors: a human patient who received an intestinal transplant.

The chain recombines TRBV9 with TRBJ2-2; 7 bases fit TRBD2. This CDR3 is built from 12 residues. J lost 7 bases, V lost 3 bases, and 0 bases had no gene match. Germline-derived CDR1 and CDR2 are SGDLS and YYNGEE. The CDR3 spells CASSASGGELFF. The CDR3, as DNA: TGTGCCAGCAGCGCTAGCGGCGGGGAGCTGTTTTTT.

V is TRBV9 and J is TRBJ1-3, with D possibly being TRBD1 (6 bases). The CDR3 spans 15 residues. V lost 4 bases to trimming and J lost 4 bases, with 15 bases between them. Germline assignment: CDR1 SGDLS and CDR2 YYNGEE. This CDR3 reads CASSLSGTTGNTIYF. The CDR3 DNA reads TGTGCCAGCAGCCTTTCTGGGACAACCGGAAACACCATATATTTT.

In this sample, this clone turned up a few times. The chain is built from TRBV9 and TRBJ2-3; TRBD1 matches at 11 bases. The CDR3 covers 17 residues. Germline trimming cut 4 bases from V and 0 bases from J; bases unmatched to any gene: 7. Germline V gene data show CDR1 as SGDLS and CDR2 as YYNGEE. In DNA form, the CDR3 reads TGTGCCAGCAGCTCAGGACAGGGGGCGTCAAGCACAGATACGCAGTATTTT. Protein product: CASSSGQGASSTDTQYF.

This clone was recorded a few times. This rearrangement joins TRBV11-3 to TRBJ1-4; D gene uncertain. This CDR3 has 13 amino acids. CDR1 is SGHNT, CDR2 YENEEA, per germline. Deletions cut 5 bases from V and 7 bases from J, with 11 bases between. CDR3 sequence: CASSRLPGEKLFF. CDR3 DNA: TGTGCCAGCAGCCGATTGCCCGGTGAAAAACTGTTTTTT.

The V and J genes are TRBV18 and TRBJ1-1; D unclear. With 4 bases removed from V and 5 bases from J, the gap between germline ends came to 14 bases. CDR3 length equals 14 residues. Germline V CDR1 and CDR2: KGHSH, LQKENI. The CDR3 protein is CASSLGHGITEAFF. CDR3 nucleotides: TGTGCCAGCTCACTAGGGCACGGGATTACTGAAGCTTTCTTT.

The chain employs TRBV5-1 and TRBJ2-3; 10 bases line up with TRBD2. The V segment lost 0 bases and the J segment 4 bases; nucleotides outside the gene matches: 8. The CDR3 sequence is 17 residues long. Germline CDR1 SGHRS, CDR2 YFSETQ. The CDR3 loop is CASSLAAWSGRADTQYF. The CDR3 nucleotides read TGCGCCAGCAGCTTGGCCGCTTGGAGCGGGAGGGCAGATACGCAGTATTTT.

The genes are TRBV2 and TRBJ1-6; possibly TRBD1 for D (6 bases). The V and J ends lost 4 bases and 6 bases respectively, with 13 bases between them. CDR1 is SNHLY, CDR2 FYNNEI, per germline. The CDR3 runs 15 residues. CDR3 region: CASSVQGVVNSPLHF. CDR3 nucleotides: TGTGCCAGCAGTGTACAGGGAGTAGTTAATTCACCCCTCCACTTT.

This clone was detected only a few times. The rearrangement joins TRBV6-1 to TRBJ2-7; D is possibly TRBD1 (6 bases). Germline CDR1 reads MNHNS; CDR2 reads SASEGT. The CDR3 spans 15 residues. V was cut by 4 bases and J by 4 bases, with 17 bases left in between. This chain's CDR3 is CASSARYTGLYEQYF. CDR3 bases: TGTGCCAGCAGTGCAAGGTATACAGGGCTATACGAGCAGTACTTC.

In this sample, this clone turned up a few times. The chain recombines TRBV30 with TRBJ1-6, with D hard to call. There are 14 residues in the CDR3. Trimming shortened V by 4 bases and J by 4 bases, and 11 bases separated the two germline ends. The germline V gene encodes CDR1 GTSNPN and CDR2 SVGIG (reference sequence). CDR3 nucleotides: TGTGCCTGGAAAATCCGCCAGTATAATTCACCCCTCCACTTT. This translates into CAWKIRQYNSPLHF.

J is TRBJ1-2 and V is TRBV27, with 9 bases aligning to TRBD1. Germline lookup yields CDR1 MNHEY and CDR2 SMNVEV (reference sequence). The CDR3 runs to 13 residues. V was clipped by 5 bases and J by 11 bases; unmatched bases: 9. The DNA of the CDR3 is TGTGCCAGCAGTCCGGGACAGGGTTTTGGGTACACCTTC. Protein: CASSPGQGFGYTF.

The rearrangement uses TRBV7-2 and TRBJ2-7; D is perhaps TRBD2 (6 bases). The CDR3 runs 15 residues. Between the trimmed V and J ends, which lost 5 bases and 2 bases, there was a span of 16 bases. Germline V lookup: CDR1 SGHTA, CDR2 FQGNSA. The CDR3 reads CASSVAGTAAYEQYF. The CDR3 region has the DNA TGTGCCAGCAGCGTGGCCGGGACTGCAGCCTACGAGCAGTACTTC.

This clone was detected a few times. V gene TRBV6-1 combines with J gene TRBJ2-1; maybe TRBD1 (5 bases). The CDR3 consists of 13 residues. CDR1 MNHNS and CDR2 SASEGT come from the germline V gene. V lost 2 bases and J lost 9, with 11 bases in between. The CDR3 here is CASSEQGLGEQFF. The DNA of the CDR3 is TGTGCCAGCAGTGAACAGGGTTTGGGTGAGCAGTTCTTC.

The chain has TRBV28 and TRBJ2-5; TRBD2 agrees at 9 bases. This CDR3 is built from 15 residues. Trimming took 3 bases from V and 5 from J; bases not matched to a gene: 7. Germline CDR1 MDHEN, CDR2 SYDVKM. CDR3 residues: CASSFELAGWETQYF. The CDR3 DNA follows: TGTGCCAGCAGTTTCGAGCTAGCGGGATGGGAGACCCAGTACTTC.

The rearrangement uses TRBV6-5 and TRBJ1-4; TRBD1 aligns across 7 bases. V lost 5 bases to trimming and J lost 0 bases; unmatched junction nucleotides: 0. This CDR3 is built from 14 residues. Germline CDR1 MNHEY, CDR2 SVGAGI. CDR3 amino acids: CASSGTATNEKLFF. The CDR3 DNA sequence: TGTGCCAGCAGTGGGACAGCAACTAATGAAAAACTGTTTTTT.

This clone was detected a few times. V gene TRBV5-1 combines with J gene TRBJ1-4; TRBD1 matches at 8 bases. CDR1 is SGHRS and CDR2 is YFSETQ in the germline V gene. This CDR3 spans 14 amino acids. Trimming at V came to 0 bases and at J to 7 bases, leaving 2 bases not matched to a gene. The CDR3 DNA follows: TGCGCCAGCAGCTTGGATGGGACAGGTGAAAAACTGTTTTTT. This codes for CASSLDGTGEKLFF.

This clone was detected only a few times. This CDR3 is CASSLLSLQETQYF. CDR3 DNA: TGCGCCAGCAGCTTGTTGAGTTTACAAGAGACCCAGTACTTC. The chain carries TRBV5-1 and TRBJ2-5; D remains unclear. The CDR3 is made up of 14 amino acids. V was cut by 1 base and J by 2 bases, with 9 bases left in between. In germline, CDR1 is SGHRS, CDR2 YFSETQ.

The rearrangement joins TRBV6-6 to TRBJ2-5, with 8 positions matching TRBD1. Germline V gene data show CDR1 as MNHNY and CDR2 as SVGAGI (reference sequence). Trimming took 6 bases from V and 0 from J; bases not matched to a gene: 3. This CDR3 is 14 amino acids long. The CDR3 nucleotides are TGTGCCAGCAGACAGGGGGGACACCAAGAGACCCAGTACTTC. This codes for CASRQGGHQETQYF.

This clone has just a few counts. The V gene is TRBV2, the J gene TRBJ2-7; a weak D match, TRBD1 (6 bases). This CDR3 region has 11 residues. Germline CDR1 SNHLY, CDR2 FYNNEI. V was cut by 9 bases and J by 6 bases, with 12 bases left in between. Written as DNA, the CDR3 is TGTGCCAGGGTAGGGGGAGTCGAGCAGTACTTC. Amino acids: CARVGGVEQYF.

The chain carries TRBV25-1 and TRBJ1-6; D is possibly TRBD1 (6 bases). This CDR3 is built from 13 residues. Germline V lookup: CDR1 MGHDK, CDR2 SYGVNS. The ends were cut back, 6 bases at V and 7 bases at J, with 10 bases in the middle. This CDR3 reads CASRRGTNSPLHF. The CDR3 DNA reads as TGTGCCAGCAGAAGGGGGACAAATTCACCCCTCCACTTT. The full variable domain, its missing parts supplied by reference TRBV25-1 and TRBJ1-6, is EADIYQTPRYLVIGTGKKITLECSQTMGHDKMYWYQQDPGMELHLIHYSYGVNSTEKGDLSSESTVSRIRTEHFPLTLESARPSHTSQYLCASRRGTNSPLHFGNGTRLTVT.

V and J are TRBV7-9 and TRBJ1-2; weak D call: TRBD1 (5 bases). CDR1 SEHNR and CDR2 FQNEAQ come from the germline V gene (reference sequence). The V and J ends lost 1 base and 1 base respectively, with 7 bases between them. CDR3 length: 14 residues. The CDR3 region is CASSLGQSNYGYTF. For the CDR3, the DNA is TGTGCCAGCAGCTTAGGACAGAGTAACTATGGCTACACCTTC.

This clone was seen a few times. This chain uses TRBV28 with TRBJ1-2; D gene ambiguous. The CDR3 spans 17 residues. V dropped 2 bases and J dropped 1 base, with 17 bases sitting between them. Germline CDR1 reads MDHEN; CDR2 reads SYDVKM. CDR3 amino acids: CASSLAGGPLVNYGYTF. The DNA of the CDR3 is TGTGCCAGCAGTTTAGCAGGAGGCCCCTTAGTTAACTATGGCTACACCTTC.

This rearrangement joins TRBV2 to TRBJ2-3, with D possibly TRBD1 on 5 matching bases. The germline V gene encodes CDR1 SNHLY and CDR2 FYNNEI. V lost 6 bases and J 4 bases, leaving 17 bases between the germline ends. This CDR3 has 15 amino acids. The CDR3 DNA reads TGTGCCAGCAGGTCCCAGGGTCTTAGCTCAGATACGCAGTATTTT. This translates into CASRSQGLSSDTQYF.

A remark on this clone: An end of the junction does not agree with germline; a read error may underlie this. Within the sample, other DNA sequences also encode this same CDR3. The chain is built from TRBV7-9 and TRBJ2-7, with D possibly being TRBD2 (5 bases). CDR1 is SEHNR, CDR2 FQNEAQ, per germline (reference sequence). This CDR3 region has 18 residues. CDR3 sequence reads: CASSLSLVTPGGDYEQYF. The CDR3 DNA sequence: TGTGCCAGCAGCTTATCCCTAGTTACTCCCGGAGGAGACTACGAGCAGTACTTT.